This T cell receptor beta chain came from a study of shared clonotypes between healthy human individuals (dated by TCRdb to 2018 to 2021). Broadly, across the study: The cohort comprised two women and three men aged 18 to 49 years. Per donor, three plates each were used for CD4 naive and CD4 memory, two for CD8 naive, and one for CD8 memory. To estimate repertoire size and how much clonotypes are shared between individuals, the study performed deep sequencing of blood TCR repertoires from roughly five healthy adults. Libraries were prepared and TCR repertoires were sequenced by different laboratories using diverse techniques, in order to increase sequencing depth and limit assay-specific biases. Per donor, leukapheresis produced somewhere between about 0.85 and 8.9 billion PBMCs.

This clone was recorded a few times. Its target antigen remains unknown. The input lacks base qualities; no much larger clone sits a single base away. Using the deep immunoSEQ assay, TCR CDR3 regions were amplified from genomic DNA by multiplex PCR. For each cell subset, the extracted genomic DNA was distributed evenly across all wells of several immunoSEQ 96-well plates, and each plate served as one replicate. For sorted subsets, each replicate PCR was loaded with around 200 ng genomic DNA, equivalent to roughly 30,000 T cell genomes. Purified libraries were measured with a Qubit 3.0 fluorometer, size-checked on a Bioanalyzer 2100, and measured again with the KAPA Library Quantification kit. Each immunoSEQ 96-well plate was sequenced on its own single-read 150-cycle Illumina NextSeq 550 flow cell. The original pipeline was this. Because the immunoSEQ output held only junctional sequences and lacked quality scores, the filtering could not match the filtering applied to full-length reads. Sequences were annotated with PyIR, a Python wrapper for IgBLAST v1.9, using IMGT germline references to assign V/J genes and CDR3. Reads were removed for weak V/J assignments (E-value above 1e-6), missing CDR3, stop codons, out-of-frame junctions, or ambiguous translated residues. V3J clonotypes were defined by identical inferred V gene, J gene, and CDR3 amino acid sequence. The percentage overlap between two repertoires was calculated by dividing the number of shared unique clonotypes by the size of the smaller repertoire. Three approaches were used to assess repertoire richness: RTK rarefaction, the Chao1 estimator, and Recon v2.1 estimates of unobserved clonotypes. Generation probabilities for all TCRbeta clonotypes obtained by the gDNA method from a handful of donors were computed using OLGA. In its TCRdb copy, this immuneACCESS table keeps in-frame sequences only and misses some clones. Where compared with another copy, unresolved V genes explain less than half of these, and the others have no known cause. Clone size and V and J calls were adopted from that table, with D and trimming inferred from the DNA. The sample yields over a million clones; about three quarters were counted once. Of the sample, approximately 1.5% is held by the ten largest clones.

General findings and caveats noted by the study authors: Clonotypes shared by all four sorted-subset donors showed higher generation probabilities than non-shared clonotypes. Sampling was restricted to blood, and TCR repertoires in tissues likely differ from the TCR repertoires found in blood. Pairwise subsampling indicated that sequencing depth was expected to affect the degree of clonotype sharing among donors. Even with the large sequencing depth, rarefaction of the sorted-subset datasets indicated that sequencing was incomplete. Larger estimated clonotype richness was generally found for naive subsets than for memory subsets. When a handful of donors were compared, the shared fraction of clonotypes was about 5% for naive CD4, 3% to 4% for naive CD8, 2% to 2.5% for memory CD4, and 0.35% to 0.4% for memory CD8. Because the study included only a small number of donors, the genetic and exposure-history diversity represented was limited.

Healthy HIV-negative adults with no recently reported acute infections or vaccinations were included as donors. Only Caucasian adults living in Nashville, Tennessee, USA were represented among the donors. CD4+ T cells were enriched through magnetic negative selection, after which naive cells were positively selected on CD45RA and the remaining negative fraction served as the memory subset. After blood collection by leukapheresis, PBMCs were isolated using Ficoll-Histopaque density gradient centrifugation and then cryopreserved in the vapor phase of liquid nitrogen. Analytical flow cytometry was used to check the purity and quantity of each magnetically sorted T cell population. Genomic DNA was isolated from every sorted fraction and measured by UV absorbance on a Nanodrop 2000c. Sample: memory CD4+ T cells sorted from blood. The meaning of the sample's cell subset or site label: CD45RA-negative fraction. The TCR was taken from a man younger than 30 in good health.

CDR3 sequence: CASSSPGLAFEQFF. The DNA sequence follows: TGTGCCAGTAGTAGCCCGGGACTAGCTTTCGAGCAGTTCTTC. This chain joins TRBV19 to TRBJ2-1; 9 central nucleotides agree with TRBD2. Including cysteine and phenylalanine, the CDR3 has 14 amino acids. Only the CDR3 portion is preserved as DNA: 42 bases, with reading frame beginning at the first base. Unmatched junction bases come to 8, with V trimmed by 4 bases and J by 10 bases. The germline V gene (reference sequence) supplies CDR1 LNHDA and CDR2 SQIVND.